Shown below are 4 T cell receptor beta chains from a single sample sequenced in a study of blood T cell repertoires in COVID-19. The table came from immunoSEQ multiplex PCR; TCRdb's copy has only in-frame clones and leaves some out. The repertoire consists of 210,000 or so clones, with around 85% occurring once and the leading ten covering roughly 2.4%. The sample consisted of peripheral blood. These receptors were obtained from a woman between 50 and 59 years old with acute or convalescent COVID-19.

The rearrangement links TRBV5-5 to TRBJ2-7; D is possibly TRBD1 (6 bases). CDR3 length equals 14 residues. V was trimmed by 1 base and J by 6 bases, leaving 14 bases between them. CDR1 is SGHKS and CDR2 is YYEKEE in the germline V gene (reference sequence). CDR3 bases: TGTGCCAGCAGCTTGAGGCAGGGGTGGATCGAGCAGTACTTC. Translated: CASSLRQGWIEQYF.

V and J are TRBV3-1 (or the pseudogene TRBV3-2) and TRBJ2-3; 12 bases are shared with TRBD2. V lost 2 bases to trimming and J lost 1 base; unmatched junction nucleotides: 7. CDR1 is LGHDT, CDR2 YNNKEL, per germline (reference sequence). There are 18 residues in the CDR3. The CDR3 DNA follows: TGTGCCAGCAGCCAACCCACGGGACTAGCGGGCCGCACAGATACGCAGTATTTT. It yields the protein CASSQPTGLAGRTDTQYF.

This clone was seen a few times. The rearrangement joins TRBV4-1 to TRBJ1-1; no definite D call. This CDR3 region has 14 residues. V dropped 0 bases and J dropped 1 base, with 6 bases sitting between them. Germline CDR1 reads MGHRA; CDR2 reads YSYEKL. The CDR3 sequence: CASSQDRWNTEAFF. The CDR3, as DNA: TGCGCCAGCAGCCAAGATCGGTGGAACACTGAAGCTTTCTTT.

This chain joins TRBV6-2 or TRBV6-3 and TRBJ1-1; tentative D call: TRBD1 (5 bases). The germline V and J ends were trimmed by 3 bases and 8 bases, with 16 bases remaining between them. The CDR3 contains 14 residues. The germline V gene has CDR1 MNHEY and CDR2 SVGEGT. CDR3 bases: TGTGCCAGCAGTTATATTTACGGGGGATTGGAAGCTTTCTTT. It is translated as CASSYIYGGLEAFF.